A selection of T cell receptor beta chains follows, all from one sample in a study of blood T cell repertoires in COVID-19. TCRdb's table, derived via immunoSEQ multiplex PCR, lists solely in-frame clones and lacks some. Here the sample spans roughly 190,000 clones, roughly nine tenths being singletons. Source material: PBMCs or T cells enriched from blood (not recorded which). These receptor sequences come from a woman between 40 and 50 years old in a cohort exposed to, infected with or recovered from COVID-19 (not recorded which). The CDR3 runs from the conserved cysteine through the conserved F or W. The order of the fields is J gene, clone size, D gene, V gene, CDR3 DNA, CDR3 protein. A D gene is named only where the DNA matches it firmly. For some rows the clone size is stated as once, few or many, or as a class when expanded; others skip it.

j_call: TRBJ2-5
clone_size: .
d_call: .
v_call: TRBV5-6
cdr3_nt: TGTGCCAGCAGCCCCGGTAAAGAGACCCAGTACTTC
cdr3_aa: CASSPGKETQYF

j_call: TRBJ1-1
clone_size: .
d_call: .
v_call: TRBV16
cdr3_nt: TGTGCCAGCAGCCATACTGAGATGAACACTGAAGCTTTCTTT
cdr3_aa: CASSHTEMNTEAFF

j_call: TRBJ1-1
clone_size: once
d_call: .
v_call: TRBV6-5
cdr3_nt: TGTGCCAGCAGTTACGGTCGAGGGCCCTACACTGAAGCTTTCTTT
cdr3_aa: CASSYGRGPYTEAFF

j_call: TRBJ1-5
clone_size: .
d_call: .
v_call: TRBV11-3
cdr3_nt: TGTGCCAGCAGCTTACAGGACAATCAGCCCCAGCATTTT
cdr3_aa: CASSLQDNQPQHF

j_call: TRBJ1-2
clone_size: .
d_call: .
v_call: TRBV7-2
cdr3_nt: TGTGCCAGCAGCTTTGGGCCAGCCTATGGCTACACCTTC
cdr3_aa: CASSFGPAYGYTF

j_call: TRBJ1-1
clone_size: few
d_call: .
v_call: TRBV19
cdr3_nt: TGTGCCAGTAAAAACCTTCTAAACACTGAAGCTTTCTTT
cdr3_aa: CASKNLLNTEAFF

j_call: TRBJ2-3
clone_size: .
d_call: TRBD2
v_call: TRBV11-3
cdr3_nt: TGTGCCAGCAGCTTAGCCGGCGGGAGTTTTGGCACAGATACGCAGTATTTT
cdr3_aa: CASSLAGGSFGTDTQYF

j_call: TRBJ1-2
clone_size: .
d_call: TRBD1
v_call: TRBV7-9
cdr3_nt: TGTGCCAGCAGCCTACGACAGGGAGGAGACTATGGCTACACCTTC
cdr3_aa: CASSLRQGGDYGYTF

j_call: TRBJ1-5
clone_size: .
d_call: TRBD1
v_call: TRBV6-1
cdr3_nt: TGTGCCAGCAGTGGCTTCGTTAGGGGGCAGATTAATCAGCCCCAGCATTTT
cdr3_aa: CASSGFVRGQINQPQHF

j_call: TRBJ2-2
clone_size: .
d_call: .
v_call: TRBV3-1/TRBV3-2
cdr3_nt: TGTGCCAGCAGCCCAAAGACAGGGAACACCGGGGAGCTGTTTTTT
cdr3_aa: CASSPKTGNTGELFF

j_call: TRBJ1-5
clone_size: .
d_call: .
v_call: TRBV27
cdr3_nt: TGTGCCAGCAGTTTATTGTATCAGGACAATCAGCCCCAGCATTTT
cdr3_aa: CASSLLYQDNQPQHF

j_call: TRBJ2-3
clone_size: .
d_call: TRBD2
v_call: TRBV11-3
cdr3_nt: TGTGCCAGCAGCTCCCGGCGACTAGCGGGAGGGACAGATACGCAGTATTTT
cdr3_aa: CASSSRRLAGGTDTQYF